This T cell receptor beta chain was profiled in a study of T cell responses to AZD1222 COVID-19 vaccine. Only in-frame clones appear in the TCRdb table, and some are missing; sequencing was by immunoSEQ multiplex PCR. The sample has around 160,000 clones; 88% are singletons. This clone has only one observation. What it binds is not known. Whole-study findings and limits: The span of vaccine-associated CD4 TCRs extended across spike, with dominance at 160-218 and 743-854.

Germline-derived CDR1 and CDR2 are LNHDA and SQIVND (reference sequence). The CDR3 loop spans 14 amino acids. V dropped 5 bases and J dropped 0 bases, with 8 bases sitting between them. Material: peripheral blood, obtained on day 0 of AZD1222 vaccination. The receptor was isolated from an adult in good health. The chain recombines TRBV19 with TRBJ2-1, with D maybe TRBD2 (5 bases). The CDR3 sequence is CASSATSSYNEQFF. The CDR3 nucleotides read TGTGCCAGTAGTGCCACTAGCTCCTACAATGAGCAGTTCTTC.